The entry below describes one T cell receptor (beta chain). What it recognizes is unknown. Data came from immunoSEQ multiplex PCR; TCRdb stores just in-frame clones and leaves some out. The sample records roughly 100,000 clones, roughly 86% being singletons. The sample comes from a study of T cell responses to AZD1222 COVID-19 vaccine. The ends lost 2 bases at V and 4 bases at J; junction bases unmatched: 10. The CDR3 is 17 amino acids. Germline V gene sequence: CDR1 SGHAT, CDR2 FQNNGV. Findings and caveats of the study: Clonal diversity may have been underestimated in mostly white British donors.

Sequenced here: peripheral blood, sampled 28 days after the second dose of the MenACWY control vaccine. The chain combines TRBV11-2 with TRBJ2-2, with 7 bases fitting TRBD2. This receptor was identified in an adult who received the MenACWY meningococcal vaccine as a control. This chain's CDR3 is CASSLLRGVAGTGELFF. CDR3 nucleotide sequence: TGTGCCAGCAGCTTACTCCGGGGGGTGGCGGGCACCGGGGAGCTGTTTTTT.